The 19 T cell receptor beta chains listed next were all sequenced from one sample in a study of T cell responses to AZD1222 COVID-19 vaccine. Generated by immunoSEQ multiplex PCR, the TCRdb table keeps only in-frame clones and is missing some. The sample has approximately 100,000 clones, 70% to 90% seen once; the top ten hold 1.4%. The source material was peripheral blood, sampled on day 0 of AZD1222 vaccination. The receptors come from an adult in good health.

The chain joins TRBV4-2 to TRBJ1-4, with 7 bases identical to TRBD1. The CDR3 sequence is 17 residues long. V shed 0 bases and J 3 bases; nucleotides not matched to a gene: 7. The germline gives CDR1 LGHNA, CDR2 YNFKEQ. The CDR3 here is CASSQDIRQGANEKLFF. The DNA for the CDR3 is TGTGCCAGCAGCCAAGATATTCGGCAGGGGGCTAATGAAAAACTGTTTTTT.

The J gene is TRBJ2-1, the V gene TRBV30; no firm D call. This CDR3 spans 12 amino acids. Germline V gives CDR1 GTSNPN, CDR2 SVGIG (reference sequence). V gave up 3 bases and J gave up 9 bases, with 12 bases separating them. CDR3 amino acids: CAWRDDGIEQFF. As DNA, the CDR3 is TGTGCCTGGAGGGACGACGGAATTGAGCAGTTCTTC. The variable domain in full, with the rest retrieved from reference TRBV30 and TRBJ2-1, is SQTIHQWPATLVQPVGSPLSLECTVEGTSNPNLYWYRQAAGRGLQLLFYSVGIGQISSEVPQNLSASRPQDRQFILSSKKLLLSDSGFYLCAWRDDGIEQFFGPGTRLTVL.

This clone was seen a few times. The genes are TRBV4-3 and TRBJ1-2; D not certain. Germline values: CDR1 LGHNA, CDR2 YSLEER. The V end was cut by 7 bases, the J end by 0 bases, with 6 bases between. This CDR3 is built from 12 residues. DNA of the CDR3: TGCGCCAGCAAGGATTCTAACTATGGCTACACCTTC. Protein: CASKDSNYGYTF.

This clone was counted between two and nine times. CDR3 residues: CASSLARNQPQHF. The CDR3 DNA reads TGTGCCAGCAGCTTAGCTAGAAATCAGCCCCAGCATTTT. This chain joins TRBV7-2 and TRBJ1-5; D remains unclear. CDR3 length: 13 residues. The germline V gene encodes CDR1 SGHTA and CDR2 FQGNSA. V lost 0 bases and J lost 4, with 4 bases in between.

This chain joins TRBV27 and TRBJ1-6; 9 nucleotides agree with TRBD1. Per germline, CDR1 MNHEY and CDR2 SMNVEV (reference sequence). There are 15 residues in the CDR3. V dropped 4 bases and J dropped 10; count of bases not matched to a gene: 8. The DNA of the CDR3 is TGTGCCAGCAGTTACTCTGGGACAGGGCGATCACCCCTCCACTTT. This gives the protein CASSYSGTGRSPLHF.

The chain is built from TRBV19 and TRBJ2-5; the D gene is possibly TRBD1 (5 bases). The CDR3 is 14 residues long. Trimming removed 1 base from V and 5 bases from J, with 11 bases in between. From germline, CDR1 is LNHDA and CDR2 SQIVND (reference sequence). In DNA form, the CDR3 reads TGTGCCAGTAGTATAGGGGTCAAGGGGGAGACCCAGTACTTC. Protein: CASSIGVKGETQYF.

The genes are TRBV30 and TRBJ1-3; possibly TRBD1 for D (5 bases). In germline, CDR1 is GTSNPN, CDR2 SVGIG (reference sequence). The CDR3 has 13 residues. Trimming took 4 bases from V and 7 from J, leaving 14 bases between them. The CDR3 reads CAWNRGTGNTIYF. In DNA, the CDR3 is TGTGCCTGGAACCGTGGGACCGGGAACACCATATATTTT.

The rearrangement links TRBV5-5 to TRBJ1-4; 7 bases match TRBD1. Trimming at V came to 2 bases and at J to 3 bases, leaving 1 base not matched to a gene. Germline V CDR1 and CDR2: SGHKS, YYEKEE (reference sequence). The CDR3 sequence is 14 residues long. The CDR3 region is CASSFGQANEKLFF. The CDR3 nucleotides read TGTGCCAGCAGCTTTGGACAGGCTAATGAAAAACTGTTTTTT.

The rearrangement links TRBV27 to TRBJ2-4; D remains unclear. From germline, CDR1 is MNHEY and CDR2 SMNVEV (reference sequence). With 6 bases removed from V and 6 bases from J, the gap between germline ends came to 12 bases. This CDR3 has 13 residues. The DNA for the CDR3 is TGTGCCAGCAGATCTTCCTCCGGAAACATTCAGTACTTC. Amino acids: CASRSSSGNIQYF.

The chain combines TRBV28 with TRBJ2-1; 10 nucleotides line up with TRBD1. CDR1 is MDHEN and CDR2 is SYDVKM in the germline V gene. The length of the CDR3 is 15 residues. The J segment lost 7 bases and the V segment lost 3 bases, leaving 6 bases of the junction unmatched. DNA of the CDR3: TGTGCCAGCAGTTTGGGGACAGGGGTCGTTAATGAGCAGTTCTTC. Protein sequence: CASSLGTGVVNEQFF.

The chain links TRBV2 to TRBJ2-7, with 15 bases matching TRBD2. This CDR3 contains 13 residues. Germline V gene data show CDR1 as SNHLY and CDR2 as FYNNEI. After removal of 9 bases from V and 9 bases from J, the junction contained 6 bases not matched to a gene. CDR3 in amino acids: CARGLAGGPVQYF. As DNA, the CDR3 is TGTGCCAGAGGACTAGCGGGAGGGCCTGTGCAGTACTTC.

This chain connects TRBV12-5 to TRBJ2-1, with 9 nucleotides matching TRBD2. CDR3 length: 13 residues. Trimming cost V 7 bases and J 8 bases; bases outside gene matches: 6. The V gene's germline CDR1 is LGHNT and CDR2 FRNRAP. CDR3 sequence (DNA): TGTGCTAGTGCCCTGGGACTAGCTTATGAGCAGTTCTTC. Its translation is CASALGLAYEQFF.

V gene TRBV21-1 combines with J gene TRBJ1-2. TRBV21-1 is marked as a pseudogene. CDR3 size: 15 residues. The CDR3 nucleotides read TGTGCCAGCCCCTCCGCCGGGGCTATAGACTATGGCTACACCTTC. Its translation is CASPSAGAIDYGYTF.

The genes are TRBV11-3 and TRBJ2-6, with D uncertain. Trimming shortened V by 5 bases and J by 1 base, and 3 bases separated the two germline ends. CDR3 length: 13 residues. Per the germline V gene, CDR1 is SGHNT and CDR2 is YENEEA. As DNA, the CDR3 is TGTGCCAGCAGCCCATCTGGGGCCAACGTCCTGACTTTC. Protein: CASSPSGANVLTF.

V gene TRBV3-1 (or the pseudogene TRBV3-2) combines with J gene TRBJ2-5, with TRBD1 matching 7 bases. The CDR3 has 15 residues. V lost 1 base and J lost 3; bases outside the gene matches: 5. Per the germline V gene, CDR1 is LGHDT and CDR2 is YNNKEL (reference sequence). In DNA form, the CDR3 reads TGTGCCAGCAGCCAAGCGAGGGGGCGAGAAGAGACCCAGTACTTC. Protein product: CASSQARGREETQYF.

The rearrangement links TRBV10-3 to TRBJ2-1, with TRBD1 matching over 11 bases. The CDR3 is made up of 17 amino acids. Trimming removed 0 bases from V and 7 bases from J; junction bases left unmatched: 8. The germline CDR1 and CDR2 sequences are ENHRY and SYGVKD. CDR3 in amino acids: CAISESRGTGGNNEQFF. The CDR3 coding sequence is TGTGCCATCAGTGAGTCTAGGGGGACAGGGGGAAATAATGAGCAGTTCTTC.

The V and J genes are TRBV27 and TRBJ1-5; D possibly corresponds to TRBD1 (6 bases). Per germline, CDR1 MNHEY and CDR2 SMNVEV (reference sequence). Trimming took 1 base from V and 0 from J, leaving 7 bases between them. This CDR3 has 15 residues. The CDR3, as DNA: TGTGCCAGCAGTTTATGGGGGCGTAGCAATCAGCCCCAGCATTTT. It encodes CASSLWGRSNQPQHF.

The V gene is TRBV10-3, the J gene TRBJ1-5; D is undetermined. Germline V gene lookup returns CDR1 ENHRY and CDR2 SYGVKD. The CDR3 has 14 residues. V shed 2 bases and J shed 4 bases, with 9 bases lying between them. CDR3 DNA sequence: TGTGCCATCAGTGAGATAGGGAGGAATCAGCCCCAGCATTTT. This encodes CAISEIGRNQPQHF.

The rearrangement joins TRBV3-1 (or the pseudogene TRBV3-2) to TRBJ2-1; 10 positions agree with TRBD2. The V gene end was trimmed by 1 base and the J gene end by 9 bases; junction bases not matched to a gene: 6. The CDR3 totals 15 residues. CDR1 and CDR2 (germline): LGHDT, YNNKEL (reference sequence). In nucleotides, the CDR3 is TGTGCCAGCAGCCAAGCGGTAGCGGGAGGTACTGAGCAGTTCTTC. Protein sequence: CASSQAVAGGTEQFF.